This T cell receptor (beta chain) stems from a study of cytomegalovirus exposure and HLA in healthy donors. The donors comprised healthy bone marrow donors. The PCR made use of 60 Vbeta and 13 Jbeta primers. Measured with immunoSEQ multiplex PCR; TCRdb has only the in-frame clones, and not every one. The sample contains some 130,000 clones, approximately 80% of which appear only once. Of note for this clone: Its antigen is unidentified.

General study findings and limits: 87-base-pair reads could not separate some V segments, including TRBV6-2 and TRBV6-3. Association of around 17,000 TCR beta sequences with HLA alleles was found at 0.05 false discovery rate in a later analysis.

The V gene lost 7 bases and the J gene lost 3 bases, with 16 bases spanning the gap. Germline V lookup: CDR1 MNHNS, CDR2 SASEGT. This CDR3 spans 14 amino acids. Sequencing input: PBMCs. The chain joins TRBV6-1 to TRBJ2-7; D is perhaps TRBD2 (5 bases). The sequence was obtained from a man aged 25-45 years in good health and CMV-seronegative. CDR3 loop: CASTTRAKNYEQYF. The CDR3 DNA sequence: TGTGCCAGCACCACGAGGGCCAAAAACTACGAGCAGTACTTC.